The clone carrying this T cell receptor beta chain was seen only a few times. Its antigen is currently unknown. This sample is drawn from a study of OX40 agonist ivuxolimab in advanced cancers. Study-wide points: Expanded clones tended on average to be more numerous among CD8+ T cells than CD4+.

Generated by immunoSEQ multiplex PCR, the TCRdb table keeps only in-frame clones and is missing some. The sample yields about 25,000 clones, 78% seen once. The CDR3 extends over 18 amino acids. The receptor comes from an adult with an advanced solid tumor such as melanoma, head and neck, liver or kidney cancer. This sample comprised CD4+ or CD8+ T cells sorted from blood, obtained in a trial of the OX40 agonist ivuxolimab. The V and J genes are TRBV21-1 and TRBJ2-7; the DNA was not used to check the table's D call, TRBD2. TRBV21-1 is classified as a pseudogene. DNA for the CDR3: TGTGCCAGCAGCAAAGGGGTAGATCCGGAACTCGGGTCCTACGAGCAGTACTTC. Its translation: CASSKGVDPELGSYEQYF.